One and the same sample provided the 16 T cell receptor beta chains below, sequenced in a study of blood T cell repertoires in COVID-19. Method: immunoSEQ multiplex PCR; TCRdb's copy keeps in-frame clones and lacks some. The sample has 250,000 to 300,000 clones; 86% are singletons. Sequencing used peripheral blood. The receptors shown here come from a young woman with active or convalescent COVID-19.

This clone was observed a few times. The chain combines TRBV4-2 with TRBJ2-5, with 11 bases matching TRBD2. The CDR3 has 18 amino acids. Per the germline V gene, CDR1 is LGHNA and CDR2 is YNFKEQ. V was pared by 4 bases and J by 5 bases, with 15 bases of the junction left unmatched. CDR3 DNA: TGTGCCAGCAGCCCCTTAGCGGGGGGGGCGTTTTCGCAGGAGACCCAGTACTTC. This encodes CASSPLAGGAFSQETQYF.

The CDR3, as DNA: TGCGCCAGCAGCCCGGGACAGAACAATCAGCCCCAGCATTTT. This translates into CASSPGQNNQPQHF. The rearrangement links TRBV5-1 to TRBJ1-5; 7 bases align to TRBD1. Looked up from germline, CDR1 is SGHRS and CDR2 is YFSETQ. Trimming cost V 4 bases and J 3 bases; bases outside gene matches: 4. CDR3 length equals 14 residues.

The chain has TRBV9 and TRBJ1-3; D is undetermined. Per germline, CDR1 SGDLS and CDR2 YYNGEE. This CDR3 is built from 16 residues. The ends were cut back, 4 bases at V and 2 bases at J, with 16 bases in the middle. CDR3 protein: CASSIDTRYPGNTIYF. DNA for the CDR3: TGTGCCAGCAGCATTGACACCCGCTATCCTGGAAACACCATATATTTT.

This clone was picked up one time. V gene TRBV4-3 combines with J gene TRBJ2-5; TRBD1 matches at 9 bases. CDR1 is LGHNA and CDR2 is YSLEER in the germline V gene. The CDR3 runs to 16 residues. Trimming at V came to 3 bases and at J to 4 bases, leaving 9 bases not matched to a gene. The CDR3 spells CASSQAYRGLGETQYF. In DNA form, the CDR3 reads TGCGCCAGCAGCCAGGCATACAGGGGGCTAGGAGAGACCCAGTACTTC.

The chain employs TRBV7-9 and TRBJ1-4, with a tentative D call TRBD1 (6 bases). Germline V gene data show CDR1 as SEHNR and CDR2 as FQNEAQ (reference sequence). CDR3 length: 14 amino acids. V was shortened by 0 bases and J by 10 bases, with 12 bases between the two germline ends. The CDR3, as DNA: TGTGCCAGCAGCTTAGCGACAGCAGGGGTAAAACTGTTTTTT. This codes for CASSLATAGVKLFF.

This clone showed up just once. The rearrangement joins TRBV7-2 to TRBJ2-3; a weak D match, TRBD2 (7 bases). Trimming shortened V by 2 bases and J by 2 bases, and 11 bases separated the two germline ends. In germline, CDR1 is SGHTA, CDR2 FQGNSA. The CDR3 has 15 amino acids. The CDR3 DNA reads TGTGCCAGCAGCTTATTCGGGGGGCCCACAGATACGCAGTATTTT. It translates to CASSLFGGPTDTQYF.

This chain joins TRBV30 and TRBJ2-4, with D possibly being TRBD2 (6 bases). CDR1 is GTSNPN, CDR2 SVGIG, per germline (reference sequence). Between the trimmed V and J ends, which lost 7 bases and 6 bases, there was a span of 25 bases. The CDR3 totals 16 residues. The CDR3 protein is CAFNTWDSRLANIQYF. The CDR3, as DNA: TGTGCCTTCAATACCTGGGACTCCCGTCTAGCAAACATTCAGTACTTC.

The CDR3 reads CASSPGLAGYDNEQFF. The DNA for the CDR3 is TGTGCCAGCAGCCCGGGACTAGCGGGTTATGACAATGAGCAGTTCTTC. The chain is built from TRBV7-3 and TRBJ2-1, with TRBD2 matching 12 bases. The CDR3 length is 16 residues. Germline V gene lookup returns CDR1 SGHTA and CDR2 FQGTGA. Losses at the gene ends were 5 bases for V and 5 bases for J; bases not matched to a gene: 7.

The genes are TRBV10-3 and TRBJ2-1, with 10 bases aligning to TRBD2. The CDR3 sequence is 15 residues long. Germline V gene sequence: CDR1 ENHRY, CDR2 SYGVKD. Trimming at V came to 6 bases and at J to 0 bases, leaving 2 bases not matched to a gene. CDR3 amino acids: CAIRASGGSYNEQFF. CDR3 DNA: TGTGCCATCAGGGCTAGCGGGGGCTCCTACAATGAGCAGTTCTTC.

The chain is built from TRBV5-8 and TRBJ2-3; 14 nucleotides align to TRBD2. The germline CDR1 and CDR2 sequences are SGHTS and YDEGEE. CDR3 size: 17 residues. The ends lost 4 bases at V and 0 bases at J; junction bases unmatched: 4. The CDR3 loop is CASSLGTSGGSTDTQYF. Here the CDR3 DNA reads TGTGCCAGCAGCCTTGGGACTAGCGGGGGTAGCACAGATACGCAGTATTTT. Full variable domain (missing parts from reference TRBV5-8 and TRBJ2-3): EAGVTQSPTHLIKTRGQQATLRCSPISGHTSVYWYQQALGLGLQFLLWYDEGEERNRGNFPPRFSGRQFPNYSSELNVNALELEDSALYLCASSLGTSGGSTDTQYFGPGTRLTVL.

The V gene is TRBV19, the J gene TRBJ1-4, with D possibly being TRBD1 (5 bases). CDR1 and CDR2 (germline): LNHDA, SQIVND (reference sequence). This CDR3 has 15 amino acids. With 0 bases removed from V and 8 bases from J, the gap between germline ends came to 13 bases. CDR3 residues: CASSIDRGEAEKLFF. DNA for the CDR3: TGTGCCAGTAGTATAGATCGAGGGGAGGCGGAAAAACTGTTTTTT. The whole variable domain, remainder taken from reference TRBV19 and TRBJ1-4, is DGGITQSPKYLFRKEGQNVTLSCEQNLNHDAMYWYRQDPGQGLRLIYYSQIVNDFQKGDIAEGYSVSREKKESFPLTVTSAQKNPTAFYLCASSIDRGEAEKLFFGSGTQLSVL.

The V gene is TRBV7-2, the J gene TRBJ1-2; TRBD1 aligns across 9 bases. CDR3 size: 16 residues. The ends lost 1 base at V and 4 bases at J; junction bases unmatched: 7. Germline CDR1 and CDR2: SGHTA and FQGNSA. The CDR3 region is CASSLVGATGGYGYTF. The CDR3 nucleotides are TGTGCCAGCAGCTTAGTTGGGGCGACAGGGGGCTATGGCTACACCTTC.

This clone was observed once. The chain uses TRBV11-3 and TRBJ2-3, with 10 bases fitting TRBD1. V shed 5 bases, J shed 4 bases, and the junction held 6 bases outside the gene matches. The CDR3 covers 15 residues. Germline V gives CDR1 SGHNT, CDR2 YENEEA. CDR3: CASSLTGTGADTQYF. CDR3 DNA sequence: TGTGCCAGCAGCCTCACCGGGACAGGGGCAGATACGCAGTATTTT.

In its sample, this clone was seen many times. This rearrangement joins TRBV6-2 or TRBV6-3 to TRBJ1-4; D is uncertain. Looked up from germline, CDR1 is MNHEY and CDR2 is SVGEGT. The CDR3 runs to 15 residues. V dropped 4 bases and J dropped 2 bases, with 11 bases sitting between them. The CDR3 is CASSWTFSTNEKLFF. The CDR3 nucleotides read TGTGCCAGCAGTTGGACTTTTAGCACTAATGAAAAACTGTTTTTT.

V gene TRBV10-3 combines with J gene TRBJ1-2; D remains unclear. The CDR3 runs to 13 residues. From germline, CDR1 is ENHRY and CDR2 SYGVKD. V lost 0 bases and J 8 bases, leaving 10 bases between the germline ends. This CDR3 reads CAISESPSAGYTF. The CDR3, as DNA: TGTGCCATCAGTGAGTCTCCGTCCGCGGGCTACACCTTC.

The chain uses TRBV28 and TRBJ1-3; no reliable D call. V was shortened by 4 bases and J by 0 bases, with 13 bases between the two germline ends. This CDR3 contains 16 residues. From germline, CDR1 is MDHEN and CDR2 SYDVKM. CDR3 bases: TGTGCCAGCAGTTCCCGGACTGTTCCCTCTGGAAACACCATATATTTT. It codes for CASSSRTVPSGNTIYF. The full variable domain, with the rest looked up from reference TRBV28 and TRBJ1-3, is DVKVTQSSRYLVKRTGEKVFLECVQDMDHENMFWYRQDPGLGLRLIYFSYDVKMKEKGDIPEGYSVSREKKERFSLILESASTNQTSMYLCASSSRTVPSGNTIYFGEGSWLTVV.